One and the same sample provided the 10 T cell receptor beta chains below, sequenced in a study of response to subunit inactivated influenza vaccine. TCRdb recomputed calls from the RT-PCR reads with MiXCR, one row per CDR3 protein. The repertoire consists of over 750,000 distinct CDR3 sequences, with around 20% occurring once and the leading ten covering roughly 10%. This sample comprised PBMCs from blood, obtained 4 to 6 days after vaccination. The receptors here all came from a man aged 45-60 years who received an inactivated influenza vaccine.

The genes are TRBV15 and TRBJ2-7; TRBD1 agrees at 8 bases. V shed 5 bases, J shed 2 bases, and the junction held 5 bases outside the gene matches. This CDR3 has 14 amino acids. CDR1 LNHNV and CDR2 YYDKDF come from the germline V gene (reference sequence). The CDR3 loop is CATSPGGRPYEQYF. The CDR3 DNA is TGTGCCACCAGCCCAGGGGGCCGTCCCTACGAGCAGTACTTC.

The CDR3 DNA reads TGTGCCAGCATCCCCGTCCGGATCCCGGGAGAGACCCAGTACTTC. Protein sequence: CASIPVRIPGETQYF. The chain employs TRBV28 and TRBJ2-5; no clear D gene. The V gene lost 7 bases and the J gene lost 4 bases, with 19 bases spanning the gap. The germline V gene has CDR1 MDHEN and CDR2 SYDVKM. The CDR3 covers 15 residues.

The chain has TRBV7-2 and TRBJ2-7; D unresolved. V lost 2 bases to trimming and J lost 0 bases, with 11 bases between them. The CDR3 has 15 residues. The germline gives CDR1 SGHTA, CDR2 FQGNSA. This CDR3 is CASSLSVGSSYEQYF. The DNA for the CDR3 is TGTGCCAGCAGCTTATCGGTGGGCAGCTCCTACGAGCAGTACTTC.

This rearrangement joins TRBV5-1 to TRBJ2-2; 8 bases line up with TRBD2. Germline CDR1 is SGHRS and CDR2 is YFSETQ. This CDR3 region has 15 residues. The V segment lost 4 bases and the J segment 4 bases; nucleotides outside the gene matches: 6. The CDR3 DNA reads TGCGCCAGCAGCCGGTCCGCGGGGGGCACCGGGGAGCTGTTTTTT. Translation gives CASSRSAGGTGELFF.

This clonotype was observed a few times. The chain couples TRBV4-3 to TRBJ1-4, with 9 positions matching TRBD1. The CDR3 has 17 residues. The V segment lost 6 bases and the J segment 1 base; nucleotides outside the gene matches: 9. CDR1 and CDR2 (germline): LGHNA, YSLEER. CDR3 protein: CASSQTGGIGTNEKLFF. The CDR3 region has the DNA TGCGCCAGCAGTCAGACAGGGGGGATAGGAACTAATGAAAAACTGTTTTTT.

This clonotype has only a few counts. V and J are TRBV30 and TRBJ2-1; no firm D call. The germline gives CDR1 GTSNPN, CDR2 SVGIG (reference sequence). V lost 2 bases and J 9 bases, leaving 11 bases between the germline ends. CDR3 length: 12 amino acids. DNA for the CDR3: TGTGCCTGGAGTCCCCTTTCCCTTGAGCAGTTCTTC. Protein: CAWSPLSLEQFF.

This chain joins TRBV10-3 and TRBJ1-1; possible D gene TRBD1, 5 bases. CDR3 length: 12 amino acids. The germline V gene has CDR1 ENHRY and CDR2 SYGVKD. V was trimmed by 9 bases and J by 3 bases, leaving 11 bases between them. CDR3 amino acids: CAISGADTEAFF. The CDR3 DNA follows: TGTGCCATTTCCGGGGCAGACACTGAAGCTTTCTTT.

The chain combines TRBV6-5 with TRBJ2-7, with 13 bases identical to TRBD2. The CDR3 loop spans 14 amino acids. J lost 6 bases, V lost 4 bases, and 3 bases had no gene match. Germline CDR1 MNHEY, CDR2 SVGAGI. The CDR3 DNA reads as TGTGCCAGCAGTTCAGGGACTAGCGGGGCCGAGCAGTACTTC. It yields the protein CASSSGTSGAEQYF.

This chain connects TRBV12-3 or TRBV12-4 to TRBJ2-7, with 7 positions matching TRBD2. CDR3 length: 16 amino acids. The trim removed 6 bases at V and 6 bases at J, leaving 17 bases unmatched. This CDR3 reads CASSDAVGTIRSEQYF. CDR3 nucleotides: TGTGCCAGCAGCGATGCTGTCGGGACTATACGGTCCGAGCAGTACTTC.

The V and J genes are TRBV11-2 and TRBJ2-7; D may match TRBD1 or TRBD2 (5 bases each). The germline V and J ends were trimmed by 5 bases and 3 bases, with 17 bases remaining between them. Germline-derived CDR1 and CDR2 are SGHAT and FQNNGV. The CDR3 runs 15 residues. The CDR3 region is CASSPGTELGYEQYF. CDR3 sequence (DNA): TGTGCCAGCAGCCCAGGGACCGAGTTAGGCTACGAGCAGTACTTC.